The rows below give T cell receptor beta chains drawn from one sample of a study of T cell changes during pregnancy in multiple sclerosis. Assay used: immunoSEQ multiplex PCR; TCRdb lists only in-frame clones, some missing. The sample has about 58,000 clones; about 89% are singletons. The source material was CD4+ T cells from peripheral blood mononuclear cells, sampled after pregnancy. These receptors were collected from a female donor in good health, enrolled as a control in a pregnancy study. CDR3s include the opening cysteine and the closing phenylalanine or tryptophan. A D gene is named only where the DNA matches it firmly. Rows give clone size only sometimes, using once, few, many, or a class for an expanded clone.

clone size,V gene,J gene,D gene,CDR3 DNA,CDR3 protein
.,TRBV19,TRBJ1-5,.,TGTGCCAGCCGAGGCGGGGCTGAGCCCCAGCATTTT,CASRGGAEPQHF
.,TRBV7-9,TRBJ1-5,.,TGTGCCAGCAGCTTAGAATTCGAGATCCCATCTGATAGCAATCAGCCCCAGCATTTT,CASSLEFEIPSDSNQPQHF
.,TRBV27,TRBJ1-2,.,TGTGCCAGCAGCCAACAGGGCGACTATGGCTACACCTTC,CASSQQGDYGYTF
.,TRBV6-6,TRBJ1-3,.,TGTGCCAGCAGACCCGCGTTTTCTGGAAACACCATATATTTT,CASRPAFSGNTIYF
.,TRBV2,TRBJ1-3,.,TGTGCCAGCATAAGTTCCCGACGGCGGTTCGCCTCTGGAAACACCATATATTTT,CASISSRRRFASGNTIYF
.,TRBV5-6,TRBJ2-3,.,TGTGCCAGCAGCTCAGCGGAGGGTATCTCTTATTTT,CASSSAEGISYF
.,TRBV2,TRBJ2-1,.,TGTGCCAGCAACCCGGACAGAAACAATGAGCAGTTCTTC,CASNPDRNNEQFF
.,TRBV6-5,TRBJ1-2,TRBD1,TGTGCCAGCAGTTACACAACAGGGGGAAAAATCTATGGCTACACCTTC,CASSYTTGGKIYGYTF
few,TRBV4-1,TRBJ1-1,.,TGCGCCAGCAGCAAAGAAAGAACCGGGACACCTAACACTGAAGCTTTCTTT,CASSKERTGTPNTEAFF
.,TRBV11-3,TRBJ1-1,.,TGTGCCAGCAGCTTAGAGTTTGGAACAGGGGAAGCTTTCTTT,CASSLEFGTGEAFF
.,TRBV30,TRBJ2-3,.,TGTGCCTGGAGTCGCAGTCTTAGCACAGATACGCAGTATTTT,CAWSRSLSTDTQYF
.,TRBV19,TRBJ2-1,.,TGTGCCAGTACTCTTGCGAGCTCCTACAATGAGCAGTTCTTC,CASTLASSYNEQFF
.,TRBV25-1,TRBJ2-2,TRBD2,TGTGCCAGCAGTGAATTGACTAGCGGGGGGGCAACCGGGGAGCTGTTTTTT,CASSELTSGGATGELFF
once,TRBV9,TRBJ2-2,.,TGTGCCAGCAGCGTCGAGGGGAACACCGGGGAGCTGTTTTTT,CASSVEGNTGELFF
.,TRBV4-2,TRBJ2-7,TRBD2,TGTGCCAGCAGCCAAGATCCCCTCCTAGCGGGGTCCGACGAGCAGTACTTC,CASSQDPLLAGSDEQYF
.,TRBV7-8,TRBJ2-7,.,TGTGCCAGCAGCACTAGAACGGGGTATGACGAGCAGTACTTC,CASSTRTGYDEQYF